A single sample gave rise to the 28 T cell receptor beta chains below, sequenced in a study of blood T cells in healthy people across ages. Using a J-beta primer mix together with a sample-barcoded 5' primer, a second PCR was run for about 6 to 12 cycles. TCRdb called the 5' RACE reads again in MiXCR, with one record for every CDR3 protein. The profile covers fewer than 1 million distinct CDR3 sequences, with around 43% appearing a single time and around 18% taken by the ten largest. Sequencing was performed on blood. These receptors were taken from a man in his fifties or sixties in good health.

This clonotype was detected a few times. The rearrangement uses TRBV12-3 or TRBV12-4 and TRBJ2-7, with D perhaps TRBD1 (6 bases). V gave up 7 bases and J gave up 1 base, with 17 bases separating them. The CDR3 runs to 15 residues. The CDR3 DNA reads TGTGCCAGCACCCCAGGGGCCCCGGCGTCCTACGAGCAGTACTTC. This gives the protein CASTPGAPASYEQYF.

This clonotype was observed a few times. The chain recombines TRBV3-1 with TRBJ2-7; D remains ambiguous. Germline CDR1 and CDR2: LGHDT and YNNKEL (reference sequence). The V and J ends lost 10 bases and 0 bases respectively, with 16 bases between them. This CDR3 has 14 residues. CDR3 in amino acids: CATKPGPSSYEQYF. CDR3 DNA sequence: TGTGCCACTAAACCCGGGCCAAGCTCCTACGAGCAGTACTTC.

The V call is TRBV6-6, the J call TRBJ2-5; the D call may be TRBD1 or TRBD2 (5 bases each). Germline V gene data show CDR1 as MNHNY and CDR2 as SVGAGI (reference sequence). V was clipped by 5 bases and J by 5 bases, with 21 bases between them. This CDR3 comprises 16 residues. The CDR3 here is CASSTGSKGTLETQYF. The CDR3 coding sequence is TGTGCCAGCAGTACGGGGAGTAAGGGGACCTTGGAGACCCAGTACTTC.

The CDR3 reads CSVGRAAHNEQFF. The CDR3 region has the DNA TGCAGCGTCGGTCGAGCGGCCCACAATGAGCAGTTCTTC. The chain employs TRBV29-1 and TRBJ2-1; D perhaps matches TRBD2 (5 bases). Germline-derived CDR1 and CDR2 are SQVTM and ANQGSEA. V gave up 6 bases and J gave up 5 bases, with 14 bases separating them. The CDR3 loop spans 13 amino acids.

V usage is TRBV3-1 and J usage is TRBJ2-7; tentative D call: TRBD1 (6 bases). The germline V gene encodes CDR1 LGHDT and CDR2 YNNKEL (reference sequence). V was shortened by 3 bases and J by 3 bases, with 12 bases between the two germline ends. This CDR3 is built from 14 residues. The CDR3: CASSHTGHLYEQYF. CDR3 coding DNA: TGTGCCAGCAGCCATACAGGGCACCTCTACGAGCAGTACTTC.

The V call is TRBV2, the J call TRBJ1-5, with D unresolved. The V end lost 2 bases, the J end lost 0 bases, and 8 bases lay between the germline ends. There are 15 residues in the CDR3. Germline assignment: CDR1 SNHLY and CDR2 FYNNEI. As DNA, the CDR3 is TGTGCCAGCAGTGAATTTAGGTATAGCAATCAGCCCCAGCATTTT. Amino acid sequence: CASSEFRYSNQPQHF.

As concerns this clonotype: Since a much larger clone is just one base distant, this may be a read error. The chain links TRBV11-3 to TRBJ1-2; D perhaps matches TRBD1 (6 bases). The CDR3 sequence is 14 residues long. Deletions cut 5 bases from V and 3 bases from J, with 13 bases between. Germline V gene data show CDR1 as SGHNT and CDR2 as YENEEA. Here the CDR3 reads CASSVNRDYYGYTF. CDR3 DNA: TGTGCCAGCAGCGTGAACAGGGATTACTATGGCTACACCTTC.

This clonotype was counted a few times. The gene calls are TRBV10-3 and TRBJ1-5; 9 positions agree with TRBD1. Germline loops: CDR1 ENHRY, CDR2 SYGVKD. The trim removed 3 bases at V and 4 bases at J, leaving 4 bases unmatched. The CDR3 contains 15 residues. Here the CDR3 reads CAISDLDRGNQPQHF. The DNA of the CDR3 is TGTGCCATCAGTGACCTAGACAGGGGGAATCAGCCCCAGCATTTT.

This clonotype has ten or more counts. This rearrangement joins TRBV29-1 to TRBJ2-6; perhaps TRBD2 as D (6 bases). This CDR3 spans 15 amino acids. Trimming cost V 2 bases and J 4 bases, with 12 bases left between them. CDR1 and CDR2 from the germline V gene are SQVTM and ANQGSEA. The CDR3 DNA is TGCAGCGTTGAAAGCGGGCTGGGGGGGGCCAACGTCCTGACTTTC. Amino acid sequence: CSVESGLGGANVLTF.

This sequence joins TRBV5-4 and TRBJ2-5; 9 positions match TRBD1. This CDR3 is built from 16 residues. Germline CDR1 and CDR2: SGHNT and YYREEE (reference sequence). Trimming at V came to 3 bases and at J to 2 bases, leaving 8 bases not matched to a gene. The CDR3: CASSSPGTGKQETQYF. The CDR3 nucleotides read TGTGCCAGCAGCTCCCCCGGGACAGGGAAGCAAGAGACCCAGTACTTC.

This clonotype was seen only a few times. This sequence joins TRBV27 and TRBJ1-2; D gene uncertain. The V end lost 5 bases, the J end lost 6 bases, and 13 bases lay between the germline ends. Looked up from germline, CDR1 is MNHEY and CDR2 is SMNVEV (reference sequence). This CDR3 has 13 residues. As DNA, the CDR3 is TGTGCCAGCAGTGCCCGGGCAGGTCATGGCTACACCTTC. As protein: CASSARAGHGYTF.

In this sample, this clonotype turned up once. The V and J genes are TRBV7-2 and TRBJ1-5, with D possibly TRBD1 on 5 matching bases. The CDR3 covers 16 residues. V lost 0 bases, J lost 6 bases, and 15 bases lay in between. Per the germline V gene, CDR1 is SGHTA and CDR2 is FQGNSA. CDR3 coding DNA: TGTGCCAGCAGCTTAGCCGCCAGGGACGTAAGTCAGCCCCAGCATTTT. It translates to CASSLAARDVSQPQHF.

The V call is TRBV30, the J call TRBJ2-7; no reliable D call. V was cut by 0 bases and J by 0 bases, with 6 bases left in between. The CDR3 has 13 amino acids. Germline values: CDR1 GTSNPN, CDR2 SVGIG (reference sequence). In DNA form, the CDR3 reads TGTGCCTGGAGTGTGGCACACTCCTACGAGCAGTACTTC. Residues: CAWSVAHSYEQYF.

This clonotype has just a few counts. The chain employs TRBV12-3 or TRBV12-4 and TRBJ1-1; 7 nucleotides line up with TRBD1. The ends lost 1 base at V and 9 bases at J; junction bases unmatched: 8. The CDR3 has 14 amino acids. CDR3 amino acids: CASSLVGSGGKAFF. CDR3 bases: TGTGCCAGCAGTTTAGTCGGGTCAGGGGGTAAAGCTTTCTTT.

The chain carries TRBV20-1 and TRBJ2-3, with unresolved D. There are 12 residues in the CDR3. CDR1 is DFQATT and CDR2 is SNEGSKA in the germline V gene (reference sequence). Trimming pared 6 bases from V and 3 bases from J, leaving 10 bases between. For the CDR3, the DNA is TGCAGTGCGTGGACGGCGACAGATACGCAGTATTTT. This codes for CSAWTATDTQYF.

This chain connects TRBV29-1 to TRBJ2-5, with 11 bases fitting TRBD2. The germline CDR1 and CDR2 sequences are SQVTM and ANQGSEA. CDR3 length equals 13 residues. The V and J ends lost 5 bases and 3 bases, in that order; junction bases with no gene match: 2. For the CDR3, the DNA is TGCAGCGTTCAGACTAGCGGGGAAGAGACCCAGTACTTC. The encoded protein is CSVQTSGEETQYF.

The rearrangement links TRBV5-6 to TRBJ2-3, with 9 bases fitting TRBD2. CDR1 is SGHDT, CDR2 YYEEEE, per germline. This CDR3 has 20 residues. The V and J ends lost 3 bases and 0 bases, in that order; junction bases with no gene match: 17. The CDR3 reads CASSSPVGLAVGGSTDTQYF. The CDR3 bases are TGTGCCAGCAGCTCGCCTGTGGGACTAGCCGTTGGGGGGAGCACAGATACGCAGTATTTT. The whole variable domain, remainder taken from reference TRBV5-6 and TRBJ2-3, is DAGVTQSPTHLIKTRGQQVTLRCSPKSGHDTVSWYQQALGQGPQFIFQYYEEEERQRGNFPDRFSGHQFPNYSSELNVNALLLGDSALYLCASSSPVGLAVGGSTDTQYFGPGTRLTVL.

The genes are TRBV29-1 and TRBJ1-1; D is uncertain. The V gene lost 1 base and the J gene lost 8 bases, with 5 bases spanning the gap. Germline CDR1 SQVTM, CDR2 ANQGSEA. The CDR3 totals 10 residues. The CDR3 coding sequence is TGCAGCGTTGAAGGGCGCGAAGCTTTCTTT. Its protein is CSVEGREAFF.

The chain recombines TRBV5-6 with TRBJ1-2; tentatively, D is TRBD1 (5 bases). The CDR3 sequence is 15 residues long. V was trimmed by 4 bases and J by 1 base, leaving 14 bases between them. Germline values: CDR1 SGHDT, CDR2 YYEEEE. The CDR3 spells CASSLIRGHNYGYTF. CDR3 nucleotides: TGTGCCAGCAGCCTCATACGGGGCCATAACTATGGCTACACCTTC.

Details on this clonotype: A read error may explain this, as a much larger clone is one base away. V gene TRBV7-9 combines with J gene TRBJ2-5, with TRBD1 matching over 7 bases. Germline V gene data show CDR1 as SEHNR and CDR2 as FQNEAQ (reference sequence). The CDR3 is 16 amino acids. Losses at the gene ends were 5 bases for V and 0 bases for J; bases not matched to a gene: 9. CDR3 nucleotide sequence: TGTGCCAGCAGCCTCGGACAGGAACCGTACCAAGAGACCCAGTACTTC. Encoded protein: CASSLGQEPYQETQYF.

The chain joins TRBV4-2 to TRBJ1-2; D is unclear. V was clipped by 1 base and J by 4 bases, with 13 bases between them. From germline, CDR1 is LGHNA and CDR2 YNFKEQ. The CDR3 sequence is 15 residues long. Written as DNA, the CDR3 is TGTGCCAGCAGCCAAGCCCGGCAAGGAGCCTATGGCTACACCTTC. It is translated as CASSQARQGAYGYTF.

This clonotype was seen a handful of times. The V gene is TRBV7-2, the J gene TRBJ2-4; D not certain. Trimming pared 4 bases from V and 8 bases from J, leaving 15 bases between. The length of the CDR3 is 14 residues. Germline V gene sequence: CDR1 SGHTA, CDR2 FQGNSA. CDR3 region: CASSSRPNWHIQYF. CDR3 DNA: TGTGCCAGCAGCTCGCGACCAAACTGGCACATTCAGTACTTC.

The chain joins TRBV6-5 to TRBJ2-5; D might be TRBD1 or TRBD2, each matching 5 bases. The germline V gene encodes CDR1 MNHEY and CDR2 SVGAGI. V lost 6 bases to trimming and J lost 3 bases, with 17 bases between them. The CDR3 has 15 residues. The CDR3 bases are TGTGCCAGCAGCCCGGGACGGAGGACGAAAGAGACCCAGTACTTC. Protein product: CASSPGRRTKETQYF.

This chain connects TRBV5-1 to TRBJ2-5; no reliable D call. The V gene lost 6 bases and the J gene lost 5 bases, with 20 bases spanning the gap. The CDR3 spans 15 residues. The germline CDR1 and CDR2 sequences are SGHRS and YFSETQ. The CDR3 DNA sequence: TGCGCCAGCACGCCGACGCGGTCCGGAAGGGAGACCCAGTACTTC. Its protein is CASTPTRSGRETQYF.

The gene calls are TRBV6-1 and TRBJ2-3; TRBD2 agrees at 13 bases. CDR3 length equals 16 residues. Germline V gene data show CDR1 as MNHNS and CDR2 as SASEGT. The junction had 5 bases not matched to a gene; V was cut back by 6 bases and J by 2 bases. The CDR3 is CASRLLAGGNTDTQYF. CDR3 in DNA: TGTGCCAGCAGACTACTAGCGGGGGGGAACACAGATACGCAGTATTTT.

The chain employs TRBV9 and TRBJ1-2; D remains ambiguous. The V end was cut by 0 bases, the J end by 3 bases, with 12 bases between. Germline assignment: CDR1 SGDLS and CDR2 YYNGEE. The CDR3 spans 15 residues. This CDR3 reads CASSVATGWDYGYTF. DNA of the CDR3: TGTGCCAGCAGCGTAGCTACTGGTTGGGACTATGGCTACACCTTC.

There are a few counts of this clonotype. CDR3 sequence (DNA): TGTGCCAGCAGCGTACTCCAGCATCCCTACGAGCAGTACTTC. Translating gives CASSVLQHPYEQYF. The J gene is TRBJ2-7, the V gene TRBV9; D gene uncertain. V was trimmed by 1 base and J by 2 bases, leaving 10 bases between them. CDR3 length equals 14 residues. Germline CDR1 SGDLS, CDR2 YYNGEE. The full variable domain, with the rest looked up from reference TRBV9 and TRBJ2-7, is DSGVTQTPKHLITATGQRVTLRCSPRSGDLSVYWYQQSLDQGLQFLIQYYNGEERAKGNILERFSAQQFPDLHSELNLSSLELGDSALYFCASSVLQHPYEQYFGPGTRLTVT.

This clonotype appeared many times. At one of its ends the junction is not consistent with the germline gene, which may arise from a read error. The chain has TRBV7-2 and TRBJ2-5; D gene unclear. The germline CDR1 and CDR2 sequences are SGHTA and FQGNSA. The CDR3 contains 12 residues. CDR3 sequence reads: CASSSNQGTQYF. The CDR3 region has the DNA TGTGCCAGCAGCTCTAATCAAGGGACCCAGTACTTC.